The 14 T cell receptor beta chains below come from one sample, sequenced in a study of stem cell transplantation in POMP-related autoinflammatory disease. Clones were sequenced by immunoSEQ multiplex PCR, and TCRdb holds only the in-frame ones, with some missing. The table shows roughly 28,000 clones, with roughly 80% occurring only once. Sequencing used CD4+ T cells from PBMCs, obtained before stem cell transplantation. The origin of the receptors is a human donor with POMP-related autoinflammation and immune dysregulation (PRAID).

The chain combines TRBV27 with TRBJ2-2; 7 nucleotides match TRBD1. Looked up from germline, CDR1 is MNHEY and CDR2 is SMNVEV (reference sequence). V shed 6 bases, J shed 0 bases, and the junction held 7 bases outside the gene matches. The CDR3 is made up of 16 amino acids. The CDR3 loop is CASSMTGTANTGELFF. The CDR3 region has the DNA TGTGCCAGCAGCATGACCGGGACAGCGAACACCGGGGAGCTGTTTTTT.

The chain recombines TRBV7-2 with TRBJ1-3; the D is unclear. The V end was cut by 3 bases, the J end by 5 bases, with 11 bases between. Germline lookup yields CDR1 SGHTA and CDR2 FQGNSA. This CDR3 has 14 amino acids. CDR3 DNA sequence: TGTGCCAGCAGCTTTGATCACAGAAGAAACACCATATATTTT. Translating gives CASSFDHRRNTIYF.

CDR3 sequence: CASSLAGGNEQFF. The CDR3 DNA follows: TGTGCCAGCAGCTTAGCGGGGGGGAATGAGCAGTTCTTC. The rearrangement uses TRBV7-2 and TRBJ2-1; 7 bases are shared with TRBD2. Germline-derived CDR1 and CDR2 are SGHTA and FQGNSA. This CDR3 spans 13 amino acids. J lost 7 bases, V lost 0 bases, and 0 bases had no gene match.

V usage is TRBV4-1 and J usage is TRBJ2-3; D might be TRBD1 or TRBD2, each matching 6 bases. Germline V gene data show CDR1 as MGHRA and CDR2 as YSYEKL. Between the trimmed V and J ends, which lost 3 bases and 6 bases, there was a span of 22 bases. The CDR3 extends over 17 amino acids. In DNA, the CDR3 is TGCGCCAGCAGCCAGGGGCGGGTTAGGGGGGCAGGGGATACGCAGTATTTT. Amino acids: CASSQGRVRGAGDTQYF.

This clone was counted a single time. The DNA of the CDR3 is TGTGCCAGCAGTTTAACCGGGACAGGCTTTCGCTACACCTTC. This translates into CASSLTGTGFRYTF. V and J are TRBV28 and TRBJ1-2, with 8 bases fitting TRBD1. Trimming cost V 2 bases and J 9 bases; bases outside gene matches: 8. There are 14 residues in the CDR3. Germline V gene data show CDR1 as MDHEN and CDR2 as SYDVKM.

The rearrangement uses TRBV2 and TRBJ1-6, with D possibly matching TRBD1 (6 bases). Germline CDR1 reads SNHLY; CDR2 reads FYNNEI. The CDR3 runs to 15 residues. V dropped 1 base and J dropped 16 bases, with 20 bases sitting between them. The CDR3 DNA is TGTGCCAGCAGTGAAGGGACAGTACGTTTTTTGGTTCTCCACTTT. This encodes CASSEGTVRFLVLHF.

This clone was seen only a few times. The rearrangement links TRBV6-5 to TRBJ1-2; D gene ambiguous. Germline CDR1 is MNHEY and CDR2 is SVGAGI. Trimming took off 2 bases at V and 2 bases at J, with 6 bases between the two ends. This CDR3 contains 13 residues. DNA for the CDR3: TGTGCCAGCAGTTACCAACCCAACTATGGCTACACCTTC. This codes for CASSYQPNYGYTF.

The chain joins TRBV10-2 to TRBJ2-3; D not certain. V was cut by 7 bases and J by 0 bases, with 17 bases left in between. CDR3 size: 16 residues. The germline CDR1 and CDR2 sequences are WSHSY and SAAADI. The CDR3 is CASTSGLRLSTDTQYF. The CDR3 DNA reads TGCGCCAGCACCAGTGGGCTCCGACTTAGCACAGATACGCAGTATTTT.

The V call is TRBV19, the J call TRBJ1-2; maybe TRBD1 (6 bases). The germline V gene encodes CDR1 LNHDA and CDR2 SQIVND (reference sequence). This CDR3 contains 16 residues. Trimming took off 5 bases at V and 2 bases at J, with 18 bases between the two ends. DNA for the CDR3: TGTGCCAGTAGTCGTGGGACACGGGTCAGAAACTATGGCTACACCTTC. Its translation: CASSRGTRVRNYGYTF.

The chain recombines TRBV7-9 with TRBJ1-2; no reliable D call. Germline V gene sequence: CDR1 SEHNR, CDR2 FQNEAQ (reference sequence). V was trimmed by 3 bases and J by 4 bases, leaving 21 bases between them. CDR3 length: 17 amino acids. This CDR3 is CASSFDGARGEAYGYTF. The DNA of the CDR3 is TGTGCCAGCAGCTTTGACGGTGCGCGGGGAGAGGCCTATGGCTACACCTTC.

The chain couples TRBV19 to TRBJ2-6; no definite D call. Germline assignment: CDR1 LNHDA and CDR2 SQIVND (reference sequence). V gave up 3 bases and J gave up 5 bases, with 20 bases separating them. The CDR3 spans 18 residues. In DNA, the CDR3 is TGTGCCAGTAGTATCGGGCTGACAAATCAAAGTCGGGCCAACGTCCTGACTTTC. Translating it yields CASSIGLTNQSRANVLTF.

The rearrangement links TRBV5-1 to TRBJ2-2, with D perhaps TRBD1 or TRBD2 (5 bases each). Germline CDR1 and CDR2: SGHRS and YFSETQ. This CDR3 is built from 15 residues. V was trimmed by 0 bases and J by 4 bases, leaving 10 bases between them. The CDR3 DNA follows: TGCGCCAGCAGCTTGGGGGGGACCCCCACCGGGGAGCTGTTTTTT. This sequence encodes CASSLGGTPTGELFF.

The chain employs TRBV6-6 and TRBJ1-4, with a weak D call TRBD1 (6 bases). Trimming took off 7 bases at V and 8 bases at J, with 17 bases between the two ends. Germline values: CDR1 MNHNY, CDR2 SVGAGI (reference sequence). This CDR3 has 14 amino acids. CDR3 protein: CASNGAQGAEKLFF. Written as DNA, the CDR3 is TGTGCCAGCAACGGGGCACAGGGAGCCGAAAAACTGTTTTTT.

The V and J genes are TRBV18 and TRBJ2-1; no reliable D call. V lost 6 bases to trimming and J lost 3 bases, with 9 bases between them. This CDR3 is 13 amino acids long. The germline CDR1 and CDR2 sequences are KGHSH and LQKENI. CDR3 coding DNA: TGTGCCAGCTCGACCTCCTACTACAATGAGCAGTTCTTC. This translates into CASSTSYYNEQFF.